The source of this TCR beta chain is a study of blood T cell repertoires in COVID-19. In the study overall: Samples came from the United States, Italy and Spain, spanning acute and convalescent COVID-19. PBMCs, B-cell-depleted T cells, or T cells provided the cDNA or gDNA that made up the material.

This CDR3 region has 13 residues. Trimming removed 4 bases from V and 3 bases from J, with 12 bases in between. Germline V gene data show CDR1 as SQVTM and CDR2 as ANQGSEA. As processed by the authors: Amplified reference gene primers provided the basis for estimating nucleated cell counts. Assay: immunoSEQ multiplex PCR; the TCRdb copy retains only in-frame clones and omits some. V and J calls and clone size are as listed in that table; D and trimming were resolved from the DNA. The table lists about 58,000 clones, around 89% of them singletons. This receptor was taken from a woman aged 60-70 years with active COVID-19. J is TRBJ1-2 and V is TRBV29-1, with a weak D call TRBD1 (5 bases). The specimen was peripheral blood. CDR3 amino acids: CSVVLGRDYGYTF. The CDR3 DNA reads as TGCAGCGTTGTACTGGGGCGCGACTATGGCTACACCTTC.